The clone carrying this TCR beta chain was counted between two and nine times. The data derive from a study of cytomegalovirus exposure and HLA in healthy donors. In the PCR, 60 Vbeta and 13 Jbeta primers were used. Clones were read by immunoSEQ multiplex PCR, and TCRdb kept only the in-frame ones, dropping some. There are about 65,000 clones in the sample; 70% to 85% occur only once, and 2.5% to 3.5% lies in the top ten. Germline CDR1 is SGDLS and CDR2 is YYNGEE. The J segment lost 5 bases and the V segment lost 2 bases, leaving 8 bases of the junction unmatched. There are 15 residues in the CDR3. This sequence joins TRBV9 and TRBJ1-1; 8 bases fit TRBD1. The sample consisted of PBMCs. The origin of this receptor is a girl under 18 in good health and CMV-seropositive. The CDR3 here is CASSVDTGGWTEAFF. CDR3 DNA: TGTGCCAGCAGCGTTGATACAGGGGGATGGACTGAAGCTTTCTTT. Full variable domain (outside the CDR3, taken from reference TRBV9 and TRBJ1-1): DSGVTQTPKHLITATGQRVTLRCSPRSGDLSVYWYQQSLDQGLQFLIQYYNGEERAKGNILERFSAQQFPDLHSELNLSSLELGDSALYFCASSVDTGGWTEAFFGQGTRLTVV.